What follows are 9 T cell receptor beta chains derived from one specimen sequenced in a study of blood T cell repertoires in COVID-19. Here immunoSEQ multiplex PCR was the method, and the copy in TCRdb shows in-frame clones only, minus some. The data show some 200,000 clones, approximately 86% seen once. The sample taken for sequencing was peripheral blood. Source of these receptors: a man between 18 and 29 years old with active or convalescent COVID-19.

Only one count was recorded for this clone. The chain joins TRBV6-5 to TRBJ2-3; D unresolved. Germline V gives CDR1 MNHEY, CDR2 SVGAGI. The V end was cut by 10 bases, the J end by 1 base, with 12 bases between. The CDR3 extends over 13 amino acids. Written as DNA, the CDR3 is TGTGCCACCGACTCCCGCCGCACAGATACGCAGTATTTT. Amino acids: CATDSRRTDTQYF.

The V gene is TRBV6-5, the J gene TRBJ1-1; D is unclear. The V gene lost 1 base and the J gene lost 4 bases, with 10 bases spanning the gap. From germline, CDR1 is MNHEY and CDR2 SVGAGI. This CDR3 is 14 amino acids long. CDR3 protein: CASSYFDRSTEAFF. In DNA, the CDR3 is TGTGCCAGCAGTTACTTTGATAGGAGCACTGAAGCTTTCTTT.

The J gene is TRBJ2-5, the V gene TRBV15, with TRBD2 matching 15 bases. Germline CDR1 LNHNV, CDR2 YYDKDF (reference sequence). The CDR3 loop spans 17 amino acids. J was trimmed by 2 bases and V by 2 bases; bases with no gene match: 3. The CDR3 DNA is TGTGCCACCAGCAGATCCGGACTAGCGGGGGGGCAAGAGACCCAGTACTTC. It codes for CATSRSGLAGGQETQYF.

This rearrangement joins TRBV27 to TRBJ2-1, with D possibly TRBD1 on 5 matching bases. The CDR3 is 16 residues long. Trimming removed 0 bases from V and 5 bases from J, with 14 bases in between. From germline, CDR1 is MNHEY and CDR2 SMNVEV (reference sequence). In nucleotides, the CDR3 is TGTGCCAGCAGTTTATCAAGCAGGGATTGGCACAATGAGCAGTTCTTC. Residues: CASSLSSRDWHNEQFF.

This clone was recorded at least ten times. The chain employs TRBV7-5 and TRBJ2-1; the DNA was not compared with TRBD2, the D call given in the table. TRBV7-5 is a documented pseudogene. The CDR3 length is 16 residues. CDR3 coding DNA: TGTGTCAGAAGCTCACCTAGCGGGAGCTTGTACAATGAGCAGTTCTTC. It yields the protein CVRSSPSGSLYNEQFF.

This chain joins TRBV10-3 and TRBJ2-1, with D maybe TRBD2 (6 bases). Germline CDR1 and CDR2: ENHRY and SYGVKD. There are 15 residues in the CDR3. The V gene lost 10 bases and the J gene lost 2 bases, with 18 bases spanning the gap. Here the CDR3 reads CATDRLSGPYNEQFF. CDR3 DNA: TGTGCCACGGACCGCCTTAGCGGACCCTACAATGAGCAGTTCTTC.

V is TRBV5-1 and J is TRBJ2-5; tentatively, D is TRBD1 (5 bases). With 0 bases removed from V and 1 base from J, the gap between germline ends came to 10 bases. The germline gives CDR1 SGHRS, CDR2 YFSETQ. This CDR3 contains 15 residues. CDR3 in amino acids: CASSLGATAQETQYF. As DNA, the CDR3 is TGCGCCAGCAGCTTGGGTGCGACAGCCCAAGAGACCCAGTACTTC. Full variable domain (missing parts from reference TRBV5-1 and TRBJ2-5): KAGVTQTPRYLIKTRGQQVTLSCSPISGHRSVSWYQQTPGQGLQFLFEYFSETQRNKGNFPGRFSGRQFSNSRSEMNVSTLELGDSALYLCASSLGATAQETQYFGPGTRLLVL.

V usage is TRBV11-2 and J usage is TRBJ1-2, with D perhaps matching TRBD1 (5 bases). CDR1 and CDR2 from the germline V gene are SGHAT and FQNNGV. V shed 4 bases and J shed 0 bases, with 18 bases lying between them. The CDR3 is made up of 17 amino acids. As DNA, the CDR3 is TGTGCCAGCAGCTCCCCCGGGGGGGTCGTGTCTAACTATGGCTACACCTTC. It specifies CASSSPGGVVSNYGYTF.

This sequence joins TRBV15 and TRBJ2-2; 8 positions agree with TRBD1. CDR1 LNHNV and CDR2 YYDKDF come from the germline V gene (reference sequence). The CDR3 has 16 amino acids. J was trimmed by 0 bases and V by 8 bases; bases with no gene match: 8. CDR3 sequence: CATPRGRGPNTGELFF. Written as DNA, the CDR3 is TGTGCCACCCCCCGGGGCAGGGGGCCGAACACCGGGGAGCTGTTTTTT.